These 22 T cell receptor beta chains originate from one sample sequenced in a study of shared clonotypes between healthy human individuals. TCRdb keeps only in-frame clones here, not all; method: immunoSEQ multiplex PCR. The sample has some 1,600,000 clones, under 99% seen once; the top ten hold around 0.47%. Sequencing was done on a sample of naive CD4+ T cells sorted from blood. The subset here: CD45RA+ positively selected. Receptors originate from a man aged 25 to 40 in good health.

The rearrangement links TRBV10-2 to TRBJ2-1; 7 bases agree with TRBD2. CDR3 size: 15 residues. V gave up 5 bases and J gave up 2 bases; unmatched junction bases: 6. CDR1 and CDR2 from the germline V gene are WSHSY and SAAADI. The CDR3 coding sequence is TGCGCCAGCAGTCACAGCGGGGAGCCCTACAATGAGCAGTTCTTC. Its protein is CASSHSGEPYNEQFF.

The genes are TRBV18 and TRBJ2-5; 9 nucleotides agree with TRBD1. The V gene end was trimmed by 3 bases and the J gene end by 7 bases; junction bases not matched to a gene: 6. This CDR3 spans 14 amino acids. Germline CDR1 and CDR2: KGHSH and LQKENI. CDR3 region: CASSPDRGSLTQYF. The CDR3 bases are TGTGCCAGCTCACCCGACAGGGGGAGCTTGACCCAGTACTTC. Drawing the rest from reference TRBV18 and TRBJ2-5, the complete variable domain is NAGVMQNPRHLVRRRGQEARLRCSPMKGHSHVYWYRQLPEEGLKFMVYLQKENIIDESGMPKERFSAEFPKEGPSILRIQQVVRGDSAAYFCASSPDRGSLTQYFGPGTRLLVL.

This clone appeared a single time. The chain couples TRBV28 to TRBJ2-1, with TRBD1 matching over 9 bases. Germline V CDR1 and CDR2: MDHEN, SYDVKM. The CDR3 is 15 amino acids. Trimming cost V 6 bases and J 3 bases; bases outside gene matches: 6. CDR3 amino acids: CASSPSGQGYNEQFF. DNA for the CDR3: TGTGCCAGCAGCCCCTCGGGACAGGGCTACAATGAGCAGTTCTTC.

The DNA for the CDR3 is TGTGCCAGCAGTCGGACTAGCGGGAGGGCCGATGAGCAGTTCTTC. Encoded protein: CASSRTSGRADEQFF. V is TRBV5-4 and J is TRBJ2-1, with 15 bases aligning to TRBD2. Germline values: CDR1 SGHNT, CDR2 YYREEE (reference sequence). The ends lost 5 bases at V and 8 bases at J; junction bases unmatched: 5. The CDR3 contains 15 residues.

This clone showed up just once. V usage is TRBV27 and J usage is TRBJ2-1; 10 bases match TRBD1. Trimming cost V 6 bases and J 2 bases; bases outside gene matches: 4. Germline CDR1 MNHEY, CDR2 SMNVEV (reference sequence). The CDR3 is 15 amino acids. The CDR3 protein is CASRLDRGTYNEQFF. DNA for the CDR3: TGTGCCAGCAGATTGGACAGGGGGACCTACAATGAGCAGTTCTTC.

The V and J genes are TRBV5-6 and TRBJ2-7; no clear D gene. Deletions cut 4 bases from V and 4 bases from J, with 9 bases between. Germline loops: CDR1 SGHDT, CDR2 YYEEEE. The CDR3 sequence is 12 residues long. CDR3 sequence reads: CASSPRAYEQYF. For the CDR3, the DNA is TGTGCCAGCAGCCCTAGGGCTTACGAGCAGTACTTC.

The genes are TRBV5-1 and TRBJ2-5, with D unclear. CDR1 SGHRS and CDR2 YFSETQ come from the germline V gene. V dropped 2 bases and J dropped 4 bases, with 12 bases sitting between them. CDR3 size: 14 residues. The CDR3 bases are TGCGCCAGCAGCTTCGGGCCGAAGGGAGAGACCCAGTACTTC. Translation gives CASSFGPKGETQYF.

J is TRBJ2-5 and V is TRBV9; 14 bases fit TRBD2. The CDR3 spans 20 residues. The J segment lost 2 bases and the V segment lost 1 base, leaving 13 bases of the junction unmatched. The germline V gene has CDR1 SGDLS and CDR2 YYNGEE. The CDR3 bases are TGTGCCAGCAGCGTAAGCACCGGGACTAGCGGGAGTGTCTATCAAGAGACCCAGTACTTC. The encoded protein is CASSVSTGTSGSVYQETQYF.

The chain employs TRBV12-5 and TRBJ2-1, with D possibly matching TRBD1 (7 bases). Germline CDR1 is LGHNT and CDR2 is FRNRAP. There are 16 residues in the CDR3. Trimming took 2 bases from V and 6 from J, leaving 17 bases between them. This CDR3 is CASGLIKEGAINEQFF. CDR3 DNA sequence: TGTGCTAGTGGTTTGATCAAGGAGGGGGCTATCAATGAGCAGTTCTTC.

In DNA form, the CDR3 reads TGCGCCAGCAATGACAGGGCTAGCACAGATACGCAGTATTTT. Translating gives CASNDRASTDTQYF. The chain couples TRBV5-1 to TRBJ2-3; the match to TRBD1 covers 7 bases. Trimming took 6 bases from V and 0 from J; bases not matched to a gene: 4. The CDR3 extends over 14 amino acids. CDR1 is SGHRS, CDR2 YFSETQ, per germline.

This rearrangement joins TRBV2 to TRBJ2-2, with D uncertain. CDR1 and CDR2 (germline): SNHLY, FYNNEI. The CDR3 is 15 amino acids. The V gene lost 5 bases and the J gene lost 6 bases, with 16 bases spanning the gap. The CDR3 protein is CASSLRLPLAGELFF. For the CDR3, the DNA is TGTGCCAGCAGTCTGAGGCTCCCATTAGCCGGGGAGCTGTTTTTT.

The genes are TRBV19 and TRBJ2-1, with D unresolved. In germline, CDR1 is LNHDA, CDR2 SQIVND (reference sequence). Between the trimmed V and J ends, which lost 3 bases and 9 bases, there was a span of 15 bases. This CDR3 is 14 amino acids long. The CDR3 DNA reads TGTGCCAGTAGTATGGCTCTCCGTCCGGTTGAGCAGTTCTTC. This encodes CASSMALRPVEQFF.

This chain uses TRBV10-3 with TRBJ1-4; no definite D call. The germline CDR1 and CDR2 sequences are ENHRY and SYGVKD. Trimming removed 3 bases at V and 8 bases at J, with 7 bases between. This CDR3 spans 12 amino acids. CDR3 coding DNA: TGTGCCATCAGTGATACTGGGGAAAAACTGTTTTTT. Translated, it gives CAISDTGEKLFF.

The chain carries TRBV5-5 and TRBJ2-7; D may be TRBD2 (5 bases). The CDR3 extends over 12 amino acids. Trimming shortened V by 0 bases and J by 4 bases, and 5 bases separated the two germline ends. Germline V CDR1 and CDR2: SGHKS, YYEKEE (reference sequence). In nucleotides, the CDR3 is TGTGCCAGCAGCTTGGGAGGGTACGAGCAGTACTTC. Its translation is CASSLGGYEQYF.

The chain joins TRBV28 to TRBJ2-7; 9 positions match TRBD2. Germline V gives CDR1 MDHEN, CDR2 SYDVKM. The V and J ends lost 4 bases and 3 bases, in that order; junction bases with no gene match: 19. The CDR3 totals 19 residues. CDR3 in DNA: TGTGCCAGCAGTTCCGATCGAGGGGCGCGGGAGGGCCGACTCTACGAGCAGTACTTC. It specifies CASSSDRGAREGRLYEQYF.

The V and J genes are TRBV19 and TRBJ1-4; no reliable D call. The germline gives CDR1 LNHDA, CDR2 SQIVND (reference sequence). Trimming removed 9 bases at V and 4 bases at J, with 12 bases between. The CDR3 has 13 amino acids. The CDR3 DNA sequence: TGTGCCAGCTCACCAGAGTATAATGAAAAACTGTTTTTT. Amino acid sequence: CASSPEYNEKLFF.

This clone showed up just once. This sequence joins TRBV4-2 and TRBJ2-7; TRBD2 matches at 11 bases. This CDR3 region has 17 residues. Germline V gives CDR1 LGHNA, CDR2 YNFKEQ. J lost 3 bases, V lost 1 base, and 8 bases had no gene match. CDR3 DNA: TGTGCCAGCAGCCAAGGGGTTAGCGGGAGGGCCGACTACGAGCAGTACTTC. It yields the protein CASSQGVSGRADYEQYF.

The V gene is TRBV7-6, the J gene TRBJ1-4; D is unclear. The CDR3 sequence is 15 residues long. Germline V gene lookup returns CDR1 SGHVS and CDR2 FNYEAQ. V was clipped by 5 bases and J by 7 bases, with 17 bases between them. CDR3 in amino acids: CASSPPGVRGEKLFF. In DNA form, the CDR3 reads TGTGCCAGCAGCCCCCCCGGGGTGCGAGGTGAAAAACTGTTTTTT.

The rearrangement links TRBV28 to TRBJ2-3; TRBD1 aligns across 8 bases. J gave up 9 bases and V 5 bases, and 7 bases lay outside the gene matches. This CDR3 region has 13 residues. Germline V lookup: CDR1 MDHEN, CDR2 SYDVKM. Here the CDR3 reads CASSNPGTGTQYF. DNA of the CDR3: TGTGCCAGCAGTAACCCGGGGACAGGCACGCAGTATTTT. Based on the CDR3 plus reference TRBV28 and TRBJ2-3, the full variable domain is DVKVTQSSRYLVKRTGEKVFLECVQDMDHENMFWYRQDPGLGLRLIYFSYDVKMKEKGDIPEGYSVSREKKERFSLILESASTNQTSMYLCASSNPGTGTQYFGPGTRLTVL.

CDR3 sequence reads: CATSRDRTGENEQFF. The CDR3 DNA reads TGTGCCACCAGCAGAGATCGTACAGGGGAGAATGAGCAGTTCTTC. The chain combines TRBV15 with TRBJ2-1, with 7 bases that match TRBD1. There are 15 residues in the CDR3. Germline assignment: CDR1 LNHNV and CDR2 YYDKDF (reference sequence). V lost 0 bases and J lost 7; bases outside the gene matches: 6.

This clone was detected once. J is TRBJ2-5 and V is TRBV27; 7 nucleotides align to TRBD2. This CDR3 region has 14 residues. After removal of 6 bases from V and 5 bases from J, the junction contained 9 bases not matched to a gene. Germline V gives CDR1 MNHEY, CDR2 SMNVEV (reference sequence). The CDR3 sequence is CASRQGLGWETQYF. The CDR3 bases are TGTGCCAGCAGACAAGGACTAGGCTGGGAGACCCAGTACTTC.

The chain is built from TRBV6-5 and TRBJ2-3; D not resolved. The V end was cut by 2 bases, the J end by 3 bases, with 6 bases between. This CDR3 spans 13 amino acids. Germline V gene data show CDR1 as MNHEY and CDR2 as SVGAGI. CDR3 region: CASSYLVTDTQYF. The CDR3 DNA sequence: TGTGCCAGCAGTTACCTGGTGACAGATACGCAGTATTTT.